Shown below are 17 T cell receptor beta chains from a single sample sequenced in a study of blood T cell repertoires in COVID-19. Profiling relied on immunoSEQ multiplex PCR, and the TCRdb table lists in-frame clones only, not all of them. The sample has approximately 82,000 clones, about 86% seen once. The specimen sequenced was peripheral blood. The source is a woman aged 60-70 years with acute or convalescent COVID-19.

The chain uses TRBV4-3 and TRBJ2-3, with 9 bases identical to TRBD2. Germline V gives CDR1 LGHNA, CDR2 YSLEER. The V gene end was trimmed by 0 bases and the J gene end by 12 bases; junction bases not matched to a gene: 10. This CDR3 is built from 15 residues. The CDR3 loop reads CASSQDWTSELNQYF. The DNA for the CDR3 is TGCGCCAGCAGCCAAGATTGGACTAGCGAGTTAAACCAGTATTTT.

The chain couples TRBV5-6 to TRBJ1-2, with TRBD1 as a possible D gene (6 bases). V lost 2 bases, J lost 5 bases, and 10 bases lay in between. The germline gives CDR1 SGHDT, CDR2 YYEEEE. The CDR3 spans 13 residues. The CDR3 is CASSLKGGYGYTF. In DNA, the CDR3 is TGTGCCAGCAGCTTAAAGGGGGGGTATGGCTACACCTTC.

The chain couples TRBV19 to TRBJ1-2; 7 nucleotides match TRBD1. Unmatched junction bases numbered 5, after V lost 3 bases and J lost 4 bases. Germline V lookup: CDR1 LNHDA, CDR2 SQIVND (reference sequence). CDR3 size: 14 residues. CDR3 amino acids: CASSMTGPPYGYTF. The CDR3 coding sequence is TGTGCCAGTAGTATGACAGGGCCTCCCTATGGCTACACCTTC.

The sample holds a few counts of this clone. CDR3 sequence (DNA): TGTGCCAGCAGCTTAGCGGCGGGCTCCTACAATGAGCAGTTCTTC. Residues: CASSLAAGSYNEQFF. The chain couples TRBV7-2 to TRBJ2-1; D possibly corresponds to TRBD2 (5 bases). The ends were cut back, 0 bases at V and 0 bases at J, with 6 bases in the middle. Germline V gives CDR1 SGHTA, CDR2 FQGNSA. The length of the CDR3 is 15 residues.

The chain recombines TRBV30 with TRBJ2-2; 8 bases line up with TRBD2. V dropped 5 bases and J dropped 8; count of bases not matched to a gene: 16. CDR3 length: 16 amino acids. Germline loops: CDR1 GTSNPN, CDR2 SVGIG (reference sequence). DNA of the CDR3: TGTGCCTGGGGACGCCCCTCTAGCGGGCCCGAGGGGGAGCTGTTTTTT. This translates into CAWGRPSSGPEGELFF.

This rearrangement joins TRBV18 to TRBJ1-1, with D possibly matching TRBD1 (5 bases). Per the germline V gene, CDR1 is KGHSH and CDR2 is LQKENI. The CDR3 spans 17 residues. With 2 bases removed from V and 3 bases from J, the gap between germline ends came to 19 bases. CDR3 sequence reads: CASSPGVRGILDTEAFF. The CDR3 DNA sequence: TGTGCCAGCTCACCAGGGGTTAGGGGCATCCTGGACACTGAAGCTTTCTTT.

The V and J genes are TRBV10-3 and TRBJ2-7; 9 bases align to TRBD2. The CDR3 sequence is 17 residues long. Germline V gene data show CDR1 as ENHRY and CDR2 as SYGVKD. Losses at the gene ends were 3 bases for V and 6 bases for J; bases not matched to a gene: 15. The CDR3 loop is CAISELAGALGGTEQYF. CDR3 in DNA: TGTGCCATCAGTGAATTAGCGGGAGCCCTAGGGGGGACCGAGCAGTACTTC.

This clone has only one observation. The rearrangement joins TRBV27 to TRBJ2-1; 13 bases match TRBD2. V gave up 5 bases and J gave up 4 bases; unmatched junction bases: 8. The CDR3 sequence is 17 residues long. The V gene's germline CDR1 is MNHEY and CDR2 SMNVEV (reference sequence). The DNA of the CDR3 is TGTGCCAGCAGTCCAAGAACTAGCGGGAGGGGGTACAATGAGCAGTTCTTC. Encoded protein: CASSPRTSGRGYNEQFF.

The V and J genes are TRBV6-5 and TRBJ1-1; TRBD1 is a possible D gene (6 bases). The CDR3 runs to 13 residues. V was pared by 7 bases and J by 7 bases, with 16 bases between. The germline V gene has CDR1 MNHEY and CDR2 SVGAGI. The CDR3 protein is CASTVRGGVEAFF. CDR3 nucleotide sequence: TGTGCCAGCACAGTCAGGGGTGGGGTTGAAGCTTTCTTT.

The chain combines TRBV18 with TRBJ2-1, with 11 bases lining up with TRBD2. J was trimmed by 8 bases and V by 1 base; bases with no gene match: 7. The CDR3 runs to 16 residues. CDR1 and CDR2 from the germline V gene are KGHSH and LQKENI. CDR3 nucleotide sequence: TGTGCCAGCTCACCACTGGGACTAGCGGTGGGGGATGAGCAGTTCTTC. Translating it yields CASSPLGLAVGDEQFF.

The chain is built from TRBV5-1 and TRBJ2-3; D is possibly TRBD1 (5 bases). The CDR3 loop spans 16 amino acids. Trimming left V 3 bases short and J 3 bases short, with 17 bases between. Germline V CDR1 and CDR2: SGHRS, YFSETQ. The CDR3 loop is CASSYRWGAKTDTQYF. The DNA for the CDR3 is TGCGCCAGCAGCTACCGCTGGGGCGCGAAGACAGATACGCAGTATTTT.

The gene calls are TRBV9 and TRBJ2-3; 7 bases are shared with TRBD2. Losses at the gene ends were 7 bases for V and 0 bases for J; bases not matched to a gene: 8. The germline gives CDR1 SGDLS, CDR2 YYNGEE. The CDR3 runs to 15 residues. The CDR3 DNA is TGTGCCAGCTCCCGACTAGCCACCAGCACAGATACGCAGTATTTT. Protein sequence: CASSRLATSTDTQYF. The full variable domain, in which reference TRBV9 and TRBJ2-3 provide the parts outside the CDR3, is DSGVTQTPKHLITATGQRVTLRCSPRSGDLSVYWYQQSLDQGLQFLIQYYNGEERAKGNILERFSAQQFPDLHSELNLSSLELGDSALYFCASSRLATSTDTQYFGPGTRLTVL.

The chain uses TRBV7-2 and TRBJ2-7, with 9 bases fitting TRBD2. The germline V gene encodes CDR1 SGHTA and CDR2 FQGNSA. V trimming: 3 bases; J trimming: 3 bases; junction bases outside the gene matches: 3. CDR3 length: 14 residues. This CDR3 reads CASSLSGGNYEQYF. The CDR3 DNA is TGTGCCAGCAGCTTGAGCGGGGGGAACTACGAGCAGTACTTC.

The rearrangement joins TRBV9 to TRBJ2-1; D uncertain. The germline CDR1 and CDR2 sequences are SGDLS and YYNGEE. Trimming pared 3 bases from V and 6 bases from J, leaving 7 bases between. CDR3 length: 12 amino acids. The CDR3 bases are TGTGCCAGCAGCGCAAGCATCAATGAGCAGTTCTTC. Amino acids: CASSASINEQFF.

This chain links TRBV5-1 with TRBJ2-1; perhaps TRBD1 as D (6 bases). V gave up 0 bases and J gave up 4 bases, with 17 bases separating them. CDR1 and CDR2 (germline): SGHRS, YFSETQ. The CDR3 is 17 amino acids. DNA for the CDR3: TGCGCCAGCAGCTTGGGACCGAGGGGGTCGGGTTACAATGAGCAGTTCTTC. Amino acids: CASSLGPRGSGYNEQFF. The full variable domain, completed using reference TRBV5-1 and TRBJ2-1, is KAGVTQTPRYLIKTRGQQVTLSCSPISGHRSVSWYQQTPGQGLQFLFEYFSETQRNKGNFPGRFSGRQFSNSRSEMNVSTLELGDSALYLCASSLGPRGSGYNEQFFGPGTRLTVL.

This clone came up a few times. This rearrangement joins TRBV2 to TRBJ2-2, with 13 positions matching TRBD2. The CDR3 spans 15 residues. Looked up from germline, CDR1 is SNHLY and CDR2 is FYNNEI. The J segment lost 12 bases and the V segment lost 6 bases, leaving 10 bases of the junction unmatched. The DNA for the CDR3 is TGTGCCAGCAGAGCCGGGACTAGCGGGACCGTGAAGCTGTTTTTT. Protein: CASRAGTSGTVKLFF.

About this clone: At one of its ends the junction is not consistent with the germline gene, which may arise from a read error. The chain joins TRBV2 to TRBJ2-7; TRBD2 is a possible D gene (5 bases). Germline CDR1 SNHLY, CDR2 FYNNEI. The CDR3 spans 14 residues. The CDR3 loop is CASSEENTWTLQDF. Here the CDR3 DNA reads TGTGCCAGCAGTGAAGAGAATACCTGGACTTTGCAGGACTTC.